This is a list of T cell receptor beta chains from one sample in a study of cytomegalovirus exposure and HLA in healthy donors. Assay used: immunoSEQ multiplex PCR; TCRdb lists only in-frame clones, some missing. The sample has about 96,000 clones; around 85% are singletons. The sequenced material came from PBMCs. The source of these receptors is a man under 40 in good health and CMV-seronegative. The CDR3 runs from the conserved cysteine through the conserved F or W. The D gene is left open where the match is weak. Rows give clone size only sometimes, using once, few, many, or a class for an expanded clone.

CDR3: CSALLPTSGRTDTQYF; DNA: TGCAGCGCTCTACTTCCGACTAGCGGGAGAACAGATACGCAGTATTTT; V: TRBV29-1; length: 16; D: TRBD2; J: TRBJ2-3; size: .
CDR3: CASSQDITGSSYEQYF; DNA: TGCGCCAGCAGCCAAGATATAACAGGGAGCTCCTACGAGCAGTACTTC; V: TRBV4-3; length: 16; D: .; J: TRBJ2-7; size: .
CDR3: CASSRDSDSNQPQHF; DNA: TGTGCCAGCAGCCGGGACAGTGATAGCAATCAGCCCCAGCATTTT; V: TRBV7-9; length: 15; D: TRBD1; J: TRBJ1-5; size: .
CDR3: CASAPTWGLGGELFF; DNA: TGTGCCAGCGCCCCGACATGGGGGCTGGGCGGGGAGCTGTTTTTT; V: TRBV14; length: 15; D: .; J: TRBJ2-2; size: .
CDR3: CASSPLLPGDTGELFF; DNA: TGTGCCAGCAGCCCACTACTCCCCGGCGACACCGGGGAGCTGTTTTTT; V: TRBV7-8; length: 16; D: .; J: TRBJ2-2; size: .
CDR3: CASSLTGHGQPQHF; DNA: TGTGCCAGCAGCCTAACAGGGCACGGTCAGCCCCAGCATTTT; V: TRBV9; length: 14; D: .; J: TRBJ1-5; size: .
CDR3: CASRSYREYTEAFF; DNA: TGTGCCAGCAGAAGTTATAGGGAGTACACTGAAGCTTTCTTT; V: TRBV28; length: 14; D: .; J: TRBJ1-1; size: .
CDR3: CASIKAGASTEAFF; DNA: TGTGCCAGCATAAAAGCGGGGGCGAGTACTGAAGCTTTCTTT; V: TRBV28; length: 14; D: .; J: TRBJ1-1; size: few
CDR3: CASSSPLLDTQYF; DNA: TGTGCCAGCAGCTCCCCACTCCTAGATACGCAGTATTTT; V: TRBV7-8; length: 13; D: .; J: TRBJ2-3; size: .
CDR3: CASSFGRRSYEQYF; DNA: TGTGCCAGCAGCTTTGGCAGGCGCTCCTACGAGCAGTACTTC; V: TRBV5-6; length: 14; D: .; J: TRBJ2-7; size: .
CDR3: CASSETTGYGNTIYF; DNA: TGTGCCAGCAGCGAAACGACAGGTTATGGAAACACCATATATTTT; V: TRBV11-2; length: 15; D: .; J: TRBJ1-3; size: .
CDR3: CAISFGTIPMNTEAFF; DNA: TGTGCCATCAGTTTTGGGACAATACCTATGAACACTGAAGCTTTCTTT; V: TRBV10-3; length: 16; D: .; J: TRBJ1-1; size: few
CDR3: CASIGQDFNQPQHF; DNA: TGTGCCAGCATCGGACAGGATTTCAATCAGCCCCAGCATTTT; V: TRBV2; length: 14; D: TRBD1; J: TRBJ1-5; size: .
CDR3: CSVEWRFGWTQYF; DNA: TGCAGCGTTGAGTGGAGGTTCGGTTGGACGCAGTATTTT; V: TRBV29-1; length: 13; D: .; J: TRBJ2-3; size: few
CDR3: CASGPPSSTSTDTQYF; DNA: TGTGCTAGTGGTCCTCCTAGTTCTACTAGCACAGATACGCAGTATTTT; V: TRBV12-5; length: 16; D: .; J: TRBJ2-3; size: once
CDR3: CASSPQGANTGELFF; DNA: TGTGCCAGCAGCCCCCAGGGGGCAAACACCGGGGAGCTGTTTTTT; V: TRBV7-2; length: 15; D: TRBD1; J: TRBJ2-2; size: .
CDR3: CASSLSGTGSTDTQYF; DNA: TGTGCCAGCAGCTTGTCCGGGACAGGGAGCACAGATACGCAGTATTTT; V: TRBV5-6; length: 16; D: TRBD1; J: TRBJ2-3; size: once
CDR3: CASSALQGMNTEAFF; DNA: TGTGCCAGCAGTGCCCTTCAGGGAATGAACACTGAAGCTTTCTTT; V: TRBV6-1; length: 15; D: .; J: TRBJ1-1; size: .
CDR3: CASSSRAQGRQPQHF; DNA: TGTGCCAGCAGCTCAAGGGCACAGGGAAGGCAGCCCCAGCATTTT; V: TRBV2; length: 15; D: .; J: TRBJ1-5; size: .
CDR3: CASSELGEIGQPQHF; DNA: TGTGCCAGCAGTGAACTTGGGGAGATCGGTCAGCCCCAGCATTTT; V: TRBV6-1; length: 15; D: .; J: TRBJ1-5; size: .
CDR3: CASSLEGLASSYEQYF; DNA: TGTGCCAGCAGCTTGGAAGGACTAGCGAGCTCCTACGAGCAGTACTTC; V: TRBV5-6; length: 16; D: TRBD2; J: TRBJ2-7; size: .
CDR3: CASSGQGLYYEQYF; DNA: TGTGCCAGCAGTGGACAGGGTTTGTACTACGAGCAGTACTTC; V: TRBV6-5; length: 14; D: TRBD1; J: TRBJ2-7; size: few
CDR3: CAWGDRLSGANVLTF; DNA: TGTGCCTGGGGTGACAGGCTCTCTGGGGCCAACGTCCTGACTTTC; V: TRBV30; length: 15; D: .; J: TRBJ2-6; size: few
CDR3: CASSQIAAGALNEQFF; DNA: TGTGCCAGCAGTCAAATTGCTGCGGGGGCCCTCAATGAGCAGTTCTTC; V: TRBV7-6; length: 16; D: .; J: TRBJ2-1; size: once
CDR3: CASRRQGGYEQYF; DNA: TGTGCCAGCAGGAGACAGGGAGGCTACGAGCAGTACTTC; V: TRBV27; length: 13; D: .; J: TRBJ2-7; size: .
CDR3: CASSPPGQGNREGAFF; DNA: TGTGCCAGCAGCCCACCGGGACAGGGGAATAGAGAAGGAGCTTTCTTT; V: TRBV7-9; length: 16; D: TRBD1; J: TRBJ1-1; size: .
CDR3: CASTEGHDQPQHF; DNA: TGTGCCAGCACTGAGGGGCACGATCAGCCCCAGCATTTT; V: TRBV6-1; length: 13; D: .; J: TRBJ1-5; size: .
CDR3: CASSSLRQGTTDTQYF; DNA: TGTGCCAGCAGCAGCTTACGACAGGGTACGACAGATACGCAGTATTTT; V: TRBV11-3; length: 16; D: TRBD1; J: TRBJ2-3; size: .
CDR3: CASFGATNTEAFF; DNA: TGTGCCAGCTTTGGGGCGACTAACACTGAAGCTTTCTTT; V: TRBV27; length: 13; D: .; J: TRBJ1-1; size: .
CDR3: CASSLRRGGEKLFF; DNA: TGTGCCAGCAGCTTAAGGCGTGGAGGTGAAAAACTGTTTTTT; V: TRBV7-2; length: 14; D: .; J: TRBJ1-4; size: .
CDR3: CASSLGGEGSEAFF; DNA: TGCGCCAGCAGCTTGGGAGGGGAGGGGTCTGAAGCTTTCTTT; V: TRBV5-1; length: 14; D: .; J: TRBJ1-1; size: once
CDR3: CASRGPSSYNEQFF; DNA: TGTGCCAGTAGAGGGCCAAGCTCCTACAATGAGCAGTTCTTC; V: TRBV27; length: 14; D: .; J: TRBJ2-1; size: .
CDR3: CASSSILSSYNEQFF; DNA: TGTGCCAGCAGCTCGATCCTCAGCTCCTACAATGAGCAGTTCTTC; V: TRBV2; length: 15; D: .; J: TRBJ2-1; size: .
CDR3: CASSDPEDRGRGQPQHF; DNA: TGTGCCAGCAGTGATCCCGAGGACAGGGGGCGCGGACAGCCCCAGCATTTT; V: TRBV6-1; length: 17; D: TRBD1; J: TRBJ1-5; size: few
CDR3: CAISEIGQGVGGYTF; DNA: TGTGCCATCAGCGAAATCGGACAGGGGGTGGGTGGCTACACCTTC; V: TRBV10-3; length: 15; D: TRBD1; J: TRBJ1-2; size: once
CDR3: CASSVGGGGANEQYF; DNA: TGTGCCAGCAGCGTAGGGGGCGGGGGGGCGAACGAGCAGTACTTC; V: TRBV9; length: 15; D: TRBD2; J: TRBJ2-7; size: .
CDR3: CASSRLGGTGGELFF; DNA: TGTGCCAGCAGCCGACTCGGGGGGACGGGCGGGGAGCTGTTTTTT; V: TRBV6-5; length: 15; D: TRBD2; J: TRBJ2-2; size: .
CDR3: CASSSRQDEYYGYTF; DNA: TGTGCCAGCAGTAGCCGTCAGGATGAGTACTATGGCTACACCTTC; V: TRBV2; length: 15; D: .; J: TRBJ1-2; size: .
CDR3: CASSLGQVQTDTQYF; DNA: TGTGCCAGCAGCCTCGGACAGGTTCAGACAGATACGCAGTATTTT; V: TRBV7-9; length: 15; D: TRBD1; J: TRBJ2-3; size: .
CDR3: CASSLDRGKEKLFF; DNA: TGTGCCAGCAGCTTAGACAGGGGAAAGGAAAAACTGTTTTTT; V: TRBV11-2; length: 14; D: .; J: TRBJ1-4; size: few
CDR3: CASSSTSGGALSTDTQYF; DNA: TGTGCCAGCAGTTCAACTAGCGGGGGGGCCCTCAGCACAGATACGCAGTATTTT; V: TRBV13; length: 18; D: TRBD2; J: TRBJ2-3; size: .
CDR3: CASSRGVLNTEAFF; DNA: TGCGCCAGCAGCAGAGGAGTTCTGAACACTGAAGCTTTCTTT; V: TRBV5-1; length: 14; D: .; J: TRBJ1-1; size: .
CDR3: CASSSRTADSEAFF; DNA: TGTGCCAGCAGTAGCCGGACAGCCGATTCTGAAGCTTTCTTT; V: TRBV6-5; length: 14; D: .; J: TRBJ1-1; size: .
CDR3: CASRSGASGTEAFF; DNA: TGTGCCAGCAGATCAGGGGCTTCGGGGACTGAAGCTTTCTTT; V: TRBV7-2; length: 14; D: .; J: TRBJ1-1; size: once
CDR3: CSVDRGPYGYTF; DNA: TGCAGCGTCGACAGGGGTCCCTATGGCTACACCTTC; V: TRBV29-1; length: 12; D: TRBD1; J: TRBJ1-2; size: once
CDR3: CASSQGILNEKLFF; DNA: TGTGCCAGCAGTCAGGGGATACTTAATGAAAAACTGTTTTTT; V: TRBV7-8; length: 14; D: .; J: TRBJ1-4; size: .
CDR3: CASSPGGRNSPLHF; DNA: TGCGCCAGCAGCCCAGGGGGCAGAAATTCACCCCTCCACTTT; V: TRBV7-9; length: 14; D: TRBD1; J: TRBJ1-6; size: .
CDR3: CASSLGHKNTEAFF; DNA: TGTGCCAGCAGCTTAGGGCACAAGAACACTGAAGCTTTCTTT; V: TRBV11-3; length: 14; D: .; J: TRBJ1-1; size: .
CDR3: CASSAGDSWPTGQAFF; DNA: TGTGCCAGCAGCGCGGGAGACAGTTGGCCTACGGGGCAAGCTTTCTTT; V: TRBV5-4; length: 16; D: .; J: TRBJ1-1; size: once
CDR3: CASSQAGQGNQPQHF; DNA: TGCGCCAGCAGCCAGGCCGGACAGGGGAATCAGCCCCAGCATTTT; V: TRBV4-1; length: 15; D: TRBD1; J: TRBJ1-5; size: .
CDR3: CASSLGFTGTRSYEQYF; DNA: TGCGCCAGCAGCTTGGGATTCACCGGGACTCGCTCCTACGAGCAGTACTTC; V: TRBV5-1; length: 17; D: .; J: TRBJ2-7; size: .
CDR3: CASSRVRQGQNTEAFF; DNA: TGTGCCAGCTCACGTGTTAGGCAGGGGCAAAACACTGAAGCTTTCTTT; V: TRBV18; length: 16; D: .; J: TRBJ1-1; size: once
CDR3: CASSLEATYEQYF; DNA: TGTGCCAGCAGCTTAGAGGCCACCTACGAGCAGTACTTC; V: TRBV11-3; length: 13; D: .; J: TRBJ2-7; size: .
CDR3: CASSQVGGGQETQYF; DNA: TGTGCCAGCAGCCAAGTCGGCGGGGGCCAAGAGACCCAGTACTTC; V: TRBV4-2; length: 15; D: TRBD2; J: TRBJ2-5; size: .
CDR3: CASSLGLKNIQYF; DNA: TGTGCCAGCAGTTTGGGACTAAAAAACATTCAGTACTTC; V: TRBV28; length: 13; D: TRBD2; J: TRBJ2-4; size: .
CDR3: CASSVDRDSGNTIYF; DNA: TGTGCCAGCAGCGTGGACAGGGACTCTGGAAACACCATATATTTT; V: TRBV9; length: 15; D: TRBD1; J: TRBJ1-3; size: .
CDR3: CASSPPGQGFLEAFF; DNA: TGTGCCAGCAGCCCGCCGGGACAGGGGTTCCTTGAAGCTTTCTTT; V: TRBV9; length: 15; D: TRBD1; J: TRBJ1-1; size: .
CDR3: CSFSKGGDSSYEQYF; DNA: TGCAGCTTCTCTAAAGGGGGAGACTCTTCCTACGAGCAGTACTTC; V: TRBV29-1; length: 15; D: .; J: TRBJ2-7; size: .
CDR3: CASRETGSSGNTIYF; DNA: TGTGCCAGCAGGGAGACAGGTTCCTCTGGAAACACCATATATTTT; V: TRBV2; length: 15; D: .; J: TRBJ1-3; size: .
CDR3: CASSLASGTANTEAFF; DNA: TGTGCCAGCAGCTTGGCCTCCGGGACAGCCAACACTGAAGCTTTCTTT; V: TRBV7-9; length: 16; D: TRBD1; J: TRBJ1-1; size: .